This T cell receptor beta chain is drawn from a study of blood T cell repertoires in COVID-19. Overall study: There were acute and convalescent COVID-19 samples, and they came from the United States, Italy and Spain. Sources were T cells, B-cell-depleted T cells, or PBMCs; the material itself was cDNA or gDNA.

The CDR3 has 14 amino acids. J was trimmed by 5 bases and V by 7 bases; bases with no gene match: 10. Germline V gene lookup returns CDR1 MNHNY and CDR2 SVGAGI (reference sequence). In the study's own analysis: Amplified reference gene primers provided the basis for estimating nucleated cell counts. Libraries were prepared by immunoSEQ multiplex PCR; TCRdb keeps only in-frame clonotypes and omits some of them. V, J and clone size derive from that table, while D and trimming were established from the DNA sequence. The table records around 250,000 clones, 88% of them present only once. Material for sequencing was peripheral blood. This sequence was found in a human donor in a cohort sampled during active COVID-19. The V gene is TRBV6-6, the J gene TRBJ2-7; 8 bases map to TRBD1. Here the CDR3 reads CASTERDRLNEQYF. CDR3 bases: TGTGCCAGCACAGAGAGGGACAGGCTTAACGAGCAGTACTTC.